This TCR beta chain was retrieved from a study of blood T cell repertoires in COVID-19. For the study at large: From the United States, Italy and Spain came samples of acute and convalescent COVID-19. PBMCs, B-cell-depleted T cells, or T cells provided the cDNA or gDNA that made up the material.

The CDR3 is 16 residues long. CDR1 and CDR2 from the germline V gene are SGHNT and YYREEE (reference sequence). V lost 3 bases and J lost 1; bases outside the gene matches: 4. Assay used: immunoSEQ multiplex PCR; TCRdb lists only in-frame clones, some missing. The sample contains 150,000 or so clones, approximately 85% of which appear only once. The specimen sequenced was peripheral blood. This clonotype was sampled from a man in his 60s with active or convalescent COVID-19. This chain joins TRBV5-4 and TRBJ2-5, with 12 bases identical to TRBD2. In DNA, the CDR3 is TGTGCCAGCAGCTCTGGACTAGCGGGGACCCAAGAGACCCAGTACTTC. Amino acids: CASSSGLAGTQETQYF. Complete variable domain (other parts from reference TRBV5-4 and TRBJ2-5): ETGVTQSPTHLIKTRGQQVTLRCSSQSGHNTVSWYQQALGQGPQFIFQYYREEENGRGNFPPRFSGLQFPNYSSELNVNALELDDSALYLCASSSGLAGTQETQYFGPGTRLLVL.